The rows below give T cell receptor beta chains drawn from one sample of a study of cytomegalovirus exposure and HLA in healthy donors. Only in-frame clones appear in the TCRdb table, and some are missing; sequencing was by immunoSEQ multiplex PCR. The table records 200,000 to 250,000 clones, roughly 78% of them present only once. The sample taken for sequencing was PBMCs. Every receptor here comes from a boy aged 10-17 years in good health and CMV-seronegative. CDR3s include the opening cysteine and the closing phenylalanine or tryptophan. A D gene is named only where the DNA matches it firmly. Not every row has a clone size; where given, it reads once, few, many or a size class.

d_gene	j_gene	v_gene	abundance	CDR3nt	CDR3aa
.	TRBJ2-7	TRBV21-1	.	TGTGCCAGCAGTAACTCCTCCGGGACAGGGGGCTTCGAGCAGTACTTC	CASSNSSGTGGFEQYF
.	TRBJ2-6	TRBV7-6	.	TGTGCCAGCAGCTCATCCGGACAGTCTGGGGCCAACGTCCTGACTTTC	CASSSSGQSGANVLTF
.	TRBJ2-7	TRBV4-1	few	TGCGCCAGCAGCCACCTAGCGTTCGCCTACGAGCAGTACTTC	CASSHLAFAYEQYF
.	TRBJ2-3	TRBV5-1	.	TGCGCCAGCAGCTACGGGACTCTCACAGATACGCAGTATTTT	CASSYGTLTDTQYF
TRBD1	TRBJ1-1	TRBV10-1	.	TGCGCCAGCCTTGAGGGACAGGGTGAAGCTTTCTTT	CASLEGQGEAFF
.	TRBJ2-1	TRBV7-7	.	TGTGCTAGCAGCCCGAGCGGGTCGAATGAGCAGTTCTTC	CASSPSGSNEQFF
TRBD1	TRBJ2-7	TRBV6-5	.	TGTGCCAGCAGCCGGACAGGGGGCGGCAACGAGCAGTACTTC	CASSRTGGGNEQYF
TRBD2	TRBJ2-1	TRBV5-1	.	TGCGCCAGCAGCCCCCGGGGGGCCTACAATGAGCAGTTCTTC	CASSPRGAYNEQFF
.	TRBJ1-1	TRBV6-6	few	TGTGCCAGCAGTTACTCGGGAGGGAACACTGAAGCTTTCTTT	CASSYSGGNTEAFF
.	TRBJ2-7	TRBV7-8	once	TGTGCCAGCAGCTTAGGTCACGTTCGGGACTACGAGCAGTACTTC	CASSLGHVRDYEQYF
TRBD1	TRBJ2-2	TRBV7-9	once	TGTGCCAGCAGCCCGGGACAGGTGAACACCGGGGAGCTGTTTTTT	CASSPGQVNTGELFF
TRBD2	TRBJ2-7	TRBV10-3	.	TGTGCCATCAGGGGGGGACTAGCGGGAGGGCCCTACGAGCAGTACTTC	CAIRGGLAGGPYEQYF
.	TRBJ1-5	TRBV10-3	.	TGTGCCATCAGTGAGGCAGACAATCAGCCCCAGCATTTT	CAISEADNQPQHF
.	TRBJ2-1	TRBV10-1	few	TGCGCCAGCAGTGGCGGGATGGGGGGCTACAATGAGCAGTTCTTC	CASSGGMGGYNEQFF
.	TRBJ2-7	TRBV6-6	once	TGTGCCAGCAGTTACAAAGGGACACTTAACGAGCAGTACTTC	CASSYKGTLNEQYF
.	TRBJ1-1	TRBV7-2	.	TGTGCCAGCAGCCCCCGGCGGGGGGCTGGCACTGAAGCTTTCTTT	CASSPRRGAGTEAFF
TRBD1	TRBJ2-5	TRBV28	.	TGTGCCAGCAGTTTATCACGGACAGGGGAAGAGACCCAGTACTTC	CASSLSRTGEETQYF
.	TRBJ1-2	TRBV30	.	TGTGCCTGGAACCCCGGGAGGGGCCAGTTCAACTATGGCTACACCTTC	CAWNPGRGQFNYGYTF
TRBD1	TRBJ1-6	TRBV19	.	TGTGCCAGTAGTTTGAAGGGGGCTAATGATTCACCCCTCCACTTT	CASSLKGANDSPLHF
TRBD1	TRBJ1-5	TRBV6-5	.	TGTGCCAGCAGTCAAGACAGGGTTAGACAGCCCCAGCATTTT	CASSQDRVRQPQHF
.	TRBJ1-2	TRBV10-3	.	TGTGCCATCCTGGGCCAGTATGGCTACACCTTC	CAILGQYGYTF
TRBD2	TRBJ2-7	TRBV30	.	TGTGCCTGGAGTGGGTCTAGCGGGAGGCCTGTAGACGAGCAGTACTTC	CAWSGSSGRPVDEQYF
TRBD2	TRBJ2-5	TRBV7-9	.	TGTGCCAGCAGCTTAGCATGGCTAGCGGGGGGTGAGACCCAGTACTTC	CASSLAWLAGGETQYF
TRBD1	TRBJ2-5	TRBV10-2	.	TGCGCCAGCAGAGAACCGGGACAGGGAGAGACCCAGTACTTC	CASREPGQGETQYF
.	TRBJ1-4	TRBV7-9	.	TGTGCCAGCAGCTCTTCCAGCGGGGTCGGCGAAAAACTGTTTTTT	CASSSSSGVGEKLFF
TRBD2	TRBJ2-3	TRBV18	.	TGTGCCAGCTCACCACTGTTATTAGCGGGGGGCTCCACAGATACGCAGTATTTT	CASSPLLLAGGSTDTQYF
.	TRBJ1-5	TRBV4-1	.	TGCGCCAGCAGCCAAGAAGCCCTAGCGGCCGTCCAGCATTTT	CASSQEALAAVQHF